These T cell receptor beta chains were read from a single sample in a study of shared clonotypes between healthy human individuals. This table comes from immunoSEQ multiplex PCR, and its TCRdb copy is limited to in-frame clones, with some not included. The sample consists of roughly 2,500,000 clones, roughly 93% of them appearing once. The sequenced sample was naive CD4+ T cells from PBMCs. These receptors all stem from a man younger than 35 in good health. Some clones in this sample may be carry-over from other donors' samples. The CDR3 runs from the conserved cysteine through the conserved F or W. The order of the fields is J gene, D gene, clone size, V gene, CDR3 DNA, CDR3 protein. The D gene is left open where the match is weak. The size field is filled for only some rows; it gives once, few, many or a size class.

TRBJ2-3	TRBD2	.	TRBV27	TGTGCCAGCAGGAACCAGGGGGGTGGCGGGAGGGCAGATACGCAGTATTTT	CASRNQGGGGRADTQYF
TRBJ2-5	.	.	TRBV11-1	TGTGCCAGCAGCCGAGGGGGGGCGGAGACCCAGTACTTC	CASSRGGAETQYF
TRBJ2-7	.	.	TRBV11-2	TGTGCCAGCAGCTTAGGTGGGAGTGCTTCCTACGAGCAGTACTTC	CASSLGGSASYEQYF
TRBJ2-1	TRBD1	.	TRBV5-1	TGCGCCAGCAGCTTAGGGACAGGTTACAATGAGCAGTTCTTC	CASSLGTGYNEQFF
TRBJ2-7	TRBD2	.	TRBV10-3	TGTGCCATCAGGCAGGGACTAGCGGGAACCTACGAGCAGTACTTC	CAIRQGLAGTYEQYF
TRBJ1-3	TRBD1	.	TRBV14	TGTGCCAGCAGCCAGATGGACAGGACCTCTGGAAACACCATATATTTT	CASSQMDRTSGNTIYF
TRBJ1-2	.	.	TRBV7-9	TGTGCCAGCAGCTCCCGCGCTGCAAACTATGGCTACACCTTC	CASSSRAANYGYTF
TRBJ1-4	.	.	TRBV6-1	TGTGCCAGCAGTGAACGGGATGCCCCGGTGGGAAAACTGTTTTTT	CASSERDAPVGKLFF
TRBJ1-4	TRBD1	.	TRBV28	TGTGCCAGCAGTCTCGAGGGGGCATCTAATGAAAAACTGTTTTTT	CASSLEGASNEKLFF
TRBJ2-7	TRBD2	once	TRBV11-3	TGTGCCAGCAGTCGCGGGAGGGGCTCCTACGAGCAGTACTTC	CASSRGRGSYEQYF
TRBJ2-1	TRBD2	.	TRBV4-1	TGCGCCAGCAGCCAAGATCCGGGAGGGGGATACAATGAGCAGTTCTTC	CASSQDPGGGYNEQFF
TRBJ2-1	.	.	TRBV11-3	TGTGCCAGCAGCTTAGCACAAGGGCCTTTGGATGAGCAGTTCTTC	CASSLAQGPLDEQFF
TRBJ2-7	TRBD1	.	TRBV6-5	TGTGCCAGCAGCCGGGACAGCTACGAGCAGTACTTC	CASSRDSYEQYF
TRBJ1-1	.	.	TRBV28	TGTGCCAGCAGTCTCCTCAACACTGAAGCTTTCTTT	CASSLLNTEAFF
TRBJ1-3	.	.	TRBV10-3	TGTGCCATCAGCCCAGTAATCCGCGGGCCTGGAAACACCATATATTTT	CAISPVIRGPGNTIYF
TRBJ1-2	.	.	TRBV29-1	TGCAGCGTTGAAGGAGATGGCTACACCTTC	CSVEGDGYTF
TRBJ1-2	TRBD1	.	TRBV10-3	TGTGCCATCAGTGAGGCCGGGACAGCGCTTAACTATGGCTACACCTTC	CAISEAGTALNYGYTF
TRBJ1-2	TRBD1	.	TRBV5-5	TGTGCCAGCAGCAGGACAGGTTCGGAGTCGGGTGGCTACACCTTC	CASSRTGSESGGYTF
TRBJ2-7	.	.	TRBV7-2	TGTGCCAGCAGCTTAGCGGCAGGGGAGCACGAGCAGTACTTC	CASSLAAGEHEQYF
TRBJ2-3	.	.	TRBV7-2	TGTGCCAGCAGCTTCCCACAGGTGGGCACAGATACGCAGTATTTT	CASSFPQVGTDTQYF
TRBJ2-1	.	.	TRBV5-4	TGTGCCAGCAGCCCCTCTGGCGGGACCTACAATGAGCAGTTCTTC	CASSPSGGTYNEQFF
TRBJ2-2	TRBD2	.	TRBV7-3	TGTGCCAGCAGCCCAGGACTAGCCTTAAACACCGGGGAGCTGTTTTTT	CASSPGLALNTGELFF
TRBJ2-3	.	.	TRBV19	TGTGCCAGTAGTCTAGGAGGACGCGATACGCAGTATTTT	CASSLGGRDTQYF
TRBJ2-3	TRBD2	.	TRBV18	TGTGCCAGCTCTCCTAGACTAGCGGGAGGGCCGGGCACAGATACGCAGTATTTT	CASSPRLAGGPGTDTQYF
TRBJ2-7	.	.	TRBV5-6	TGTGCCAGCAGCTTAGGGGTTTACGAGCAGTACTTC	CASSLGVYEQYF
TRBJ2-7	TRBD1	.	TRBV5-4	TGTGCCAGCAGCAGGGGGCGCGAGCAGTACTTC	CASSRGREQYF
TRBJ2-6	.	.	TRBV19	TGTGCCAGTACCCCATTTACCTCTGGGGCCAACGTCCTGACTTTC	CASTPFTSGANVLTF
TRBJ2-1	.	.	TRBV11-2	TGTGCCAGCAGCTTATCCCGGGCGGGTGAGCAGTTCTTC	CASSLSRAGEQFF
TRBJ2-5	.	.	TRBV28	TGTGCCAGCAGTTTTCCCACCGGGGACCAAGAGACCCAGTACTTC	CASSFPTGDQETQYF
TRBJ2-1	TRBD2	.	TRBV7-2	TGTGCCAGCAGCCCCCGGACTAGCGGGAGCAATGAGCAGTTCTTC	CASSPRTSGSNEQFF
TRBJ1-4	.	.	TRBV11-2	TGTGCCAGCAGCCGGGACCGCGGGGAAAAACTGTTTTTT	CASSRDRGEKLFF
TRBJ2-7	.	.	TRBV5-1	TGCGCCAGCAGCTTGGGACTACTGAACCACGAGCAGTACTTC	CASSLGLLNHEQYF
TRBJ1-5	.	.	TRBV4-2	TGTGCCAGCAGCCAAGATCTGTCTTATAGCAATCAGCCCCAGCATTTT	CASSQDLSYSNQPQHF
TRBJ2-3	TRBD1	.	TRBV5-1	TGCGCCAGCAGTCTCGGGACAGGGCTCACAGATACGCAGTATTTT	CASSLGTGLTDTQYF
TRBJ2-5	.	.	TRBV6-5	TGTGCCAGCAGTTATCTCTACCAAGAGACCCAGTACTTC	CASSYLYQETQYF
TRBJ1-2	TRBD1	.	TRBV18	TGTGCCAGCTCATCCTCTACCGGGACAGCAAATGGCTACACCTTC	CASSSSTGTANGYTF
TRBJ1-5	.	.	TRBV19	TGTGCCAGTAGCTGGAACGCGGCGGGGAATCAGCCCCAGCATTTT	CASSWNAAGNQPQHF
TRBJ2-3	.	.	TRBV5-1	TGCGCCAGCAGCCGGTCAGATACGCAGTATTTT	CASSRSDTQYF
TRBJ2-3	TRBD2	.	TRBV11-2	TGTGCCAGCCATTTAATTTGGGGGGGTACGCAGTATTTT	CASHLIWGGTQYF
TRBJ2-7	TRBD1	.	TRBV23-1	TGCGCCAGCAGCCGACAGGGTTCTCTCGAGCAGTACTTC	CASSRQGSLEQYF
TRBJ2-2	.	.	TRBV4-1	TGCGCCAGCAGCCAAGTAGACGGATACCGGGGCGGGGAGCTGTTTTTT	CASSQVDGYRGGELFF
TRBJ1-2	.	.	TRBV28	TGTGCCAGCAGCGGGGTCCGAGGCTACACCTTC	CASSGVRGYTF
TRBJ2-7	.	.	TRBV7-9	TGTGCCAGCAGCCGGACGCCGACGGCCTACGAGCAGTACTTC	CASSRTPTAYEQYF
TRBJ2-5	.	.	TRBV14	TGTGCCAGCAGCCACCAGCTACAAGAGACCCAGTACTTC	CASSHQLQETQYF
TRBJ2-7	.	.	TRBV7-2	TGTGCCAGCGGTCCCTCCTACGAGCAGTACTTC	CASGPSYEQYF